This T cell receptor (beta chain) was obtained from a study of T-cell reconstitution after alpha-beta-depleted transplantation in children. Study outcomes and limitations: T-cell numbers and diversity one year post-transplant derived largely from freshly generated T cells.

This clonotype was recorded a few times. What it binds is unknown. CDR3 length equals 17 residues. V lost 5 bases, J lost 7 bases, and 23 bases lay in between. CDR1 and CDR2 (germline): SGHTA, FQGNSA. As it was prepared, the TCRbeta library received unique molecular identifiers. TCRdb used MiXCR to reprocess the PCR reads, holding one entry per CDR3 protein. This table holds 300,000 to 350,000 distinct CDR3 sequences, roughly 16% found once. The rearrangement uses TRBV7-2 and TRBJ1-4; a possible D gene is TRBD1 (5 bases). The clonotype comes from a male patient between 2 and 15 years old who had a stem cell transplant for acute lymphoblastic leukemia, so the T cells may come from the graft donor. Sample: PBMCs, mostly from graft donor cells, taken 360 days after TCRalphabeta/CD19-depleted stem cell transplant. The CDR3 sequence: CASSTPRGEAHAEKLFF. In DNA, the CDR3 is TGTGCCAGCAGCACCCCGCGGGGGGAAGCGCATGCTGAAAAACTGTTTTTT.